The rows below give T cell receptor beta chains drawn from one sample of a study of blood T cell repertoires in COVID-19. Some clones are missing from TCRdb's copy, which holds only in-frame ones; the method was immunoSEQ multiplex PCR. The sample holds about 140,000 clones, over 75% seen once. The sequenced material came from peripheral blood. Receptors originate from a woman aged 55-69 years with active COVID-19. CDR3s include the opening cysteine and the closing phenylalanine or tryptophan. Fields, in order: V gene, CDR3 protein.

v_call: TRBV4-1
cdr3_aa: CASSQDLWTGNQPQHF

v_call: TRBV5-5
cdr3_aa: CASSFVGGPQTQFF

v_call: TRBV6-5
cdr3_aa: CASSPGLNTGELFF

v_call: TRBV9
cdr3_aa: CASSADEGARSEQYF

v_call: TRBV5-1
cdr3_aa: CASSSPTRDRYNEQFF

v_call: TRBV3-1/TRBV3-2
cdr3_aa: CASSQVGGDYNEQFF

v_call: TRBV28
cdr3_aa: CASRGQVFSYEQYF

v_call: TRBV28
cdr3_aa: CASIGGHSGIYGYTF

v_call: TRBV20-1
cdr3_aa: CSASAGTGRSQPQHF

v_call: TRBV4-1
cdr3_aa: CASSQVASGRANEQYF

v_call: TRBV7-2
cdr3_aa: CASSLGASMYEQYF

v_call: TRBV5-1
cdr3_aa: CASSLLWAGDNEKLFF

v_call: TRBV5-1
cdr3_aa: CASSSGTSHVYEQYF

v_call: TRBV25-1
cdr3_aa: CASSLVNEYNEQFF

v_call: TRBV7-9
cdr3_aa: CASSLGATLYEQYF

v_call: TRBV3-1/TRBV3-2
cdr3_aa: CASREGRGPGELFF

v_call: TRBV28
cdr3_aa: CASSSGIAGGPGEQFF

v_call: TRBV28
cdr3_aa: CASSGQGNTEAFF

v_call: TRBV28
cdr3_aa: CASSTLGTAGYEQYF

v_call: TRBV19
cdr3_aa: CASSTLSLAGDTQYF

v_call: TRBV21-1
cdr3_aa: CASSDGTQEYEQFF

v_call: TRBV28
cdr3_aa: CASTGLGGLGNTIYF

v_call: TRBV7-6
cdr3_aa: CASSSRDNEQFF

v_call: TRBV3-1/TRBV3-2
cdr3_aa: CASSHEGQNNQPQHF

v_call: TRBV18
cdr3_aa: CASSPRQGGDAEAFF

v_call: TRBV4-1
cdr3_aa: CASSQFWAGNYGYTF

v_call: TRBV11-2
cdr3_aa: CASSQDLANTEAFF

v_call: TRBV19
cdr3_aa: CASSIVAGVDEQYF

v_call: TRBV14
cdr3_aa: CASSQEARLAGGPGELFF

v_call: TRBV19
cdr3_aa: CASSLWTGDQPQHF

v_call: TRBV11-2
cdr3_aa: CASISLASDEQFF

v_call: TRBV14
cdr3_aa: CASSQAGFNQPQHF

v_call: TRBV2
cdr3_aa: CASSGLRTANQPQHF

v_call: TRBV14
cdr3_aa: CASSQDWKRVLDNEQFF

v_call: TRBV29-1
cdr3_aa: CSVRGTETQYF

v_call: TRBV11-3
cdr3_aa: CASSPGGAGLDTQYF